This T cell receptor beta chain is from a study of cytomegalovirus exposure and HLA in healthy donors. Study conclusions and caveats: In a later analysis, TCR beta V- and J-gene trimming showed a link to a missense DCLRE1C variant. In a later analysis, specific HLA alleles were associated with under 20,000 TCR beta sequences at a 0.05 false discovery rate. TCR beta chains associated with HLA were, in a later analysis, more clonally expanded than equally common others. There was a cluster of highly shared sequence variants that was likely a sequencing artifact.

PCR employed 60 Vbeta and 13 Jbeta primers. Some clones are missing from TCRdb's copy, which holds only in-frame ones; the method was immunoSEQ multiplex PCR. The table shows some 84,000 clones, with over 70% occurring only once. The ends were cut back, 2 bases at V and 0 bases at J, with 8 bases in the middle. The CDR3 covers 15 residues. CDR1 is MDHEN and CDR2 is SYDVKM in the germline V gene. This clone has a handful of counts. Its antigen is unidentified. The V gene is TRBV28, the J gene TRBJ1-3; the D is unclear. This TCR was recovered from a boy aged 5 to 17 in good health and CMV-seronegative. Sequencing was performed on PBMCs. The chain's CDR3 is CASSLVGSSGNTIYF. In DNA form, the CDR3 reads TGTGCCAGCAGTTTAGTGGGGAGCTCTGGAAACACCATATATTTT.